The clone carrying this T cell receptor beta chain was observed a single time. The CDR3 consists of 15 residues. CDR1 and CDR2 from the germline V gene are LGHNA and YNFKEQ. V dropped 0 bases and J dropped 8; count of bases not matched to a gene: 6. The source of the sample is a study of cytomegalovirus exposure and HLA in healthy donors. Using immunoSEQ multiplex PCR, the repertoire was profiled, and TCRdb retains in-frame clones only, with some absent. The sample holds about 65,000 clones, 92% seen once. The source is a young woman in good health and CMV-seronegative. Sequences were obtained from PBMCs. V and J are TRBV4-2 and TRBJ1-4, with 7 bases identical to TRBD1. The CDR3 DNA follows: TGTGCCAGCAGCCAAGATCTTAAAGGGGGCGAAAAACTGTTTTTT. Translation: CASSQDLKGGEKLFF.